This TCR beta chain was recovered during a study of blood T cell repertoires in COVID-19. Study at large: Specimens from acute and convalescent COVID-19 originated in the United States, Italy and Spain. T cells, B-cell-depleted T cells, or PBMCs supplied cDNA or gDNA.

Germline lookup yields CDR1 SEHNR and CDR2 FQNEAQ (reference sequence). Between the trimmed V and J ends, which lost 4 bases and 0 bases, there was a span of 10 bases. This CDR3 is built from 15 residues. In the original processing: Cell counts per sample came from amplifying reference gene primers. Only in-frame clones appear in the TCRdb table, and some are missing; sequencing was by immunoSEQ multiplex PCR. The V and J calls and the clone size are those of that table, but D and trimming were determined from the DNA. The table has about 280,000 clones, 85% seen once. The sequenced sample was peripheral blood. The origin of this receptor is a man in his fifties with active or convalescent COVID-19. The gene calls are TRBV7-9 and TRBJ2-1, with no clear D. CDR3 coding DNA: TGTGCCAGCAGCTCTGACTCGAGCTCCTACAATGAGCAGTTCTTC. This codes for CASSSDSSSYNEQFF.